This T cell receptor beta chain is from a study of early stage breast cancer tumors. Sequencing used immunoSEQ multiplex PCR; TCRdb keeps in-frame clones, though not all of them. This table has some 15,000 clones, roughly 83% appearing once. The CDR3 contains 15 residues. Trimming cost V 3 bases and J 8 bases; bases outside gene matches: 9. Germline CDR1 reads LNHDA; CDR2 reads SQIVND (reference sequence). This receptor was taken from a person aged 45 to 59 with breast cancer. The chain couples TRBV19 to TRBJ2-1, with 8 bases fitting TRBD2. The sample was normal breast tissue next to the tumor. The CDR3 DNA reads TGTGCCAGTAGTATCACGAGCGGGGGAGGAGATGAGCAGTTCTTC. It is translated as CASSITSGGGDEQFF.